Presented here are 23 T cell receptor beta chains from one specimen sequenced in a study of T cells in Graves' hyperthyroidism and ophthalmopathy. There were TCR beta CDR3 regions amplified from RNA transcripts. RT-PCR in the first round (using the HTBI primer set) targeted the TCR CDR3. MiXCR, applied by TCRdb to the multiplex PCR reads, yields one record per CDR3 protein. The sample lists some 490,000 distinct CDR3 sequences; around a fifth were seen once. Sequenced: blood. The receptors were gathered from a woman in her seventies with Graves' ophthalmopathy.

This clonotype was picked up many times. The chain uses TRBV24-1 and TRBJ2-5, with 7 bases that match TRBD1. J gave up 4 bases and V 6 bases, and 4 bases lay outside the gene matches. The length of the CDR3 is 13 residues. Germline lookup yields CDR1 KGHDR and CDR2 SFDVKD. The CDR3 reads CATSNRGVETQYF. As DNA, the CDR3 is TGTGCCACCAGTAACAGGGGAGTAGAGACCCAGTACTTC.

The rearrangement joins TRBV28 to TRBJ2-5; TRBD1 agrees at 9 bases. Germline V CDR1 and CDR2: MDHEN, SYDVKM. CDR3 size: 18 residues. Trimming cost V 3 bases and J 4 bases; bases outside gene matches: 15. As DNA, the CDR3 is TGTGCCAGCAGTTTCATCTCAATGCTCGGGACAGGGACAGAGACCCAGTACTTC. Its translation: CASSFISMLGTGTETQYF.

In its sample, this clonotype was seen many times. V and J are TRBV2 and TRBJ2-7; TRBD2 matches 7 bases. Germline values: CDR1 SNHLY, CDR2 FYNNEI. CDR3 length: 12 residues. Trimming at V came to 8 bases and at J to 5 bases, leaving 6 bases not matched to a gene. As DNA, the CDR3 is TGTGCCAGCGGGCGGGAGTCCCACGAGCAGTACTTC. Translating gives CASGRESHEQYF.

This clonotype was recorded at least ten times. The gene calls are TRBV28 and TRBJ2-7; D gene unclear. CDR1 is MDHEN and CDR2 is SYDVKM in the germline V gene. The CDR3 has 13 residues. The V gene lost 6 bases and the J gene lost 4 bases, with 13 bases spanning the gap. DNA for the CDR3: TGTGCCAGCAGAACCCCCCCGAGATACGAGCAGTACTTC. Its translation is CASRTPPRYEQYF.

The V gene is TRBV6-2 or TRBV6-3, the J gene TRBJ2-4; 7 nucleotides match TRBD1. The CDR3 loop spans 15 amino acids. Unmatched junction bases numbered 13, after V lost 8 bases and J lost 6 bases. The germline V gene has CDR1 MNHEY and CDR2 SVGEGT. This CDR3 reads CASGIPGQAGNIQYF. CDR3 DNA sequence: TGTGCCAGCGGGATCCCTGGACAGGCGGGAAACATTCAGTACTTC.

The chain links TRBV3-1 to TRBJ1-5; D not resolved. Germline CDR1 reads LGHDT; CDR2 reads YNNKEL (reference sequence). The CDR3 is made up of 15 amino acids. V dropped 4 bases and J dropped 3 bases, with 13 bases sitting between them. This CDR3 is CASSLKGGNNQPQHF. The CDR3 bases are TGTGCCAGCAGCCTTAAGGGAGGGAACAATCAGCCCCAGCATTTT.

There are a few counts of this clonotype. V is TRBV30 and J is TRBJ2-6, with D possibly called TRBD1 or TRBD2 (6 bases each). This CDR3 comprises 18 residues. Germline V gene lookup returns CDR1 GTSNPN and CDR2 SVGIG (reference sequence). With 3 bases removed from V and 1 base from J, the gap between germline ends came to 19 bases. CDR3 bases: TGTGCCTGGAGCTCCGTGGCGGGGACAACATCTGGGGCCAACGTCCTGACTTTC. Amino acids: CAWSSVAGTTSGANVLTF.

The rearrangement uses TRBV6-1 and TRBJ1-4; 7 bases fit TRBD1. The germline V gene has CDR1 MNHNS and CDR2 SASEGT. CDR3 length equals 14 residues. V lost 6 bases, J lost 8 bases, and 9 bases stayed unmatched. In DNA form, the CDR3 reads TGTGCCAGCAGGCTTCGGGACAGATTAGAAAAACTGTTTTTT. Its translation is CASRLRDRLEKLFF.

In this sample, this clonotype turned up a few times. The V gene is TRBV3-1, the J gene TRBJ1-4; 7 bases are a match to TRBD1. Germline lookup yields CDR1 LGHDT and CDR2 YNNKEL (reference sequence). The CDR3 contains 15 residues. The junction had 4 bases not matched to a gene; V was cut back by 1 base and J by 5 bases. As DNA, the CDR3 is TGTGCCAGCAGCCAAGGGACAGGAGAAAATGAAAAACTGTTTTTT. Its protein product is CASSQGTGENEKLFF.

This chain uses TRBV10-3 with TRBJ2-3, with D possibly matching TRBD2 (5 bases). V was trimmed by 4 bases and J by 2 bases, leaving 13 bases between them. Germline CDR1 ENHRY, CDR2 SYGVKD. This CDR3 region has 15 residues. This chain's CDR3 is CAISVGGSTTDTQYF. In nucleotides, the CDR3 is TGTGCCATCAGTGTTGGTGGGAGTACCACAGATACGCAGTATTTT.

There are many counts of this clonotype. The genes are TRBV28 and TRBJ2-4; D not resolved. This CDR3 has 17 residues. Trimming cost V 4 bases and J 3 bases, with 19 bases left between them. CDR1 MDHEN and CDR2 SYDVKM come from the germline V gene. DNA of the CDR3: TGTGCCAGCAGTTCCACATACGGTAGATCGGGCAAAAACATTCAGTACTTC. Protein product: CASSSTYGRSGKNIQYF.

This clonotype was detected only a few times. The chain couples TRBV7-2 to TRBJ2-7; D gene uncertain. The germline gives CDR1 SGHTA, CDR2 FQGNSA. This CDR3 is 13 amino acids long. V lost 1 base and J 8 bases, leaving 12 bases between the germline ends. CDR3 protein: CASSLGGVTKQYF. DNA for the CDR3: TGTGCCAGCAGCTTAGGGGGTGTAACGAAGCAGTACTTC.

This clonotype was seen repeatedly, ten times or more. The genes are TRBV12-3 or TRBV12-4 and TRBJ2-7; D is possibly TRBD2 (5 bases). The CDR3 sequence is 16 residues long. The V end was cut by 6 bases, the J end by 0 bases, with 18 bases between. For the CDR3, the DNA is TGTGCCAGCAGCCGCACTCATTCCGGGGACTCCTACGAGCAGTACTTC. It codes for CASSRTHSGDSYEQYF.

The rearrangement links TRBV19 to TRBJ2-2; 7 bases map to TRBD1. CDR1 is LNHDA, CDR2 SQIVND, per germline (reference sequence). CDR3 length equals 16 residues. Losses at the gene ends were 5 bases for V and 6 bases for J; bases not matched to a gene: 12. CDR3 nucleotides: TGTGCCAGTAGTGGCCCCAGGGGGTCCCCTTCCGGGGAGCTGTTTTTT. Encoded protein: CASSGPRGSPSGELFF.

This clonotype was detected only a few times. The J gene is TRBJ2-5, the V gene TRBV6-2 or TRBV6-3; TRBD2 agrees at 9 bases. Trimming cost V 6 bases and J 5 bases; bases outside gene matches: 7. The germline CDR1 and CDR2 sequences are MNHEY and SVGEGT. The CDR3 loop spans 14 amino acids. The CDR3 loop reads CASRDSGRGETQYF. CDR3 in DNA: TGTGCCAGCAGGGATAGCGGGAGAGGTGAGACCCAGTACTTC.

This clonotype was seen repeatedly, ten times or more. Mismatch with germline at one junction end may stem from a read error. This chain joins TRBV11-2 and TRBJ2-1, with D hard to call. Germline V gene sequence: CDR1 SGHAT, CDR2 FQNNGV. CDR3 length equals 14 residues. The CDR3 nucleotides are TGTGCCAGCAGCGTAGACGTTTGGGGCAATGAGCAGTTCTTC. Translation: CASSVDVWGNEQFF. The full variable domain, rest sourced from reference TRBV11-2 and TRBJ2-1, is EAGVAQSPRYKIIEKRQSVAFWCNPISGHATLYWYQQILGQGPKLLIQFQNNGVVDDSQLPKDRFSAERLKGVDSTLKIQPAKLEDSAVYLCASSVDVWGNEQFFGPGTRLTVL.

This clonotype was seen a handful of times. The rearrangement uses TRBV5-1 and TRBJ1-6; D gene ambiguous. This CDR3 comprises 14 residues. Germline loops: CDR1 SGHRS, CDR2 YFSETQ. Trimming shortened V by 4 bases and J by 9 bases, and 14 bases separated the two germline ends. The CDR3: CASSTDGRGSPLHF. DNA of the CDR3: TGCGCCAGCAGCACAGACGGGAGAGGTTCACCCCTCCACTTT.

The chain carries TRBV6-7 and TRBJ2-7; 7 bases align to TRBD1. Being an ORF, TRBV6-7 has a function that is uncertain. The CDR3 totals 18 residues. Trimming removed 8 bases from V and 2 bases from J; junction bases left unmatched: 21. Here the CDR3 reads CASYRDSTERPAAYEQYF. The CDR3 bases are TGTGCCAGCTATAGGGACAGTACTGAAAGGCCGGCGGCCTACGAGCAGTACTTC.

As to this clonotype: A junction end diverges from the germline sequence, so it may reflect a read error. The CDR3 coding sequence is TGCGCCAGCAGCCGAACGACTAGCGGGAGGGCCTGGGGGCAAGAGACCCAGTACTTC. Translation: CASSRTTSGRAWGQETQYF. This chain uses TRBV7-8 with TRBJ2-5; 14 bases are shared with TRBD2. Germline CDR1 is SGHVS and CDR2 is FQNEAQ. The CDR3 has 19 residues.

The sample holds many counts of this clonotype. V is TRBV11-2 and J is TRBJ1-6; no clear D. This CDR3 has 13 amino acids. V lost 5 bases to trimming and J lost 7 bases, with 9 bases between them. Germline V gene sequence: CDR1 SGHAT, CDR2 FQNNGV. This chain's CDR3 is CASSKEYNSPLHF. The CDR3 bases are TGTGCCAGCAGCAAGGAGTACAATTCACCCCTCCACTTT.

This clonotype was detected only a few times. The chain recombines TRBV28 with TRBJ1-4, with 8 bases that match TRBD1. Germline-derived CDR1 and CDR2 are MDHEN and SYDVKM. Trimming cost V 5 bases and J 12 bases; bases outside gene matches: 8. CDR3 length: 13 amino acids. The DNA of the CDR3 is TGTGCCAGCAGTAGACAGGGGAGGTTAGAACTGTTTTTT. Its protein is CASSRQGRLELFF.

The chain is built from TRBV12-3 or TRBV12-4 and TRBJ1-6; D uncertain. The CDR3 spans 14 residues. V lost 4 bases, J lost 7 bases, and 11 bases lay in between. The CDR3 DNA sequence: TGTGCCAGCAGTTCTCCCCGCAGCAATTCACCCCTCCACTTT. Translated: CASSSPRSNSPLHF.

The CDR3 loop is CSASPGGAYEQYF. The CDR3 coding sequence is TGCAGTGCTTCGCCCGGGGGAGCTTACGAGCAGTACTTC. This sequence joins TRBV20-1 and TRBJ2-7; TRBD2 might be the D (6 bases). The CDR3 sequence is 13 residues long. Looked up from germline, CDR1 is DFQATT and CDR2 is SNEGSKA (reference sequence). V lost 5 bases and J 4 bases, leaving 15 bases between the germline ends.